The clone carrying this T cell receptor beta chain has just a few counts. What it binds is not known. Trimming removed 11 bases from V and 4 bases from J, with 23 bases in between. The length of the CDR3 is 15 residues. CDR1 LNHDA and CDR2 SQIVND come from the germline V gene (reference sequence). These data are taken from a study of cytomegalovirus exposure and HLA in healthy donors. The PCR used 60 Vbeta and 13 Jbeta primers. Profiled with immunoSEQ multiplex PCR; TCRdb holds only in-frame clones, not every one. The sample records 100,000 to 150,000 clones, roughly 10% being singletons. Study findings and constraints: Reportedly, HLA-A and HLA-B alleles of most subjects were accurately predicted from TCR beta. Reports indicated that the classifier achieved high specificity and sensitivity in diagnosing cytomegalovirus status. Highest at DRB1 and lowest at HLA-C, TCR association rates differed among HLA loci in a later analysis. In a later analysis, most CMV-associated TCR beta chains appeared HLA-restricted.

Specimen: PBMCs. The rearrangement joins TRBV19 to TRBJ1-1; D perhaps matches TRBD1 (6 bases). The source is a woman aged 18-29 years in good health and CMV-seropositive. The CDR3 region is CASTPRGANGTEAFF. CDR3 bases: TGTGCCTCAACTCCCCGGGGGGCGAACGGCACTGAAGCTTTCTTT.